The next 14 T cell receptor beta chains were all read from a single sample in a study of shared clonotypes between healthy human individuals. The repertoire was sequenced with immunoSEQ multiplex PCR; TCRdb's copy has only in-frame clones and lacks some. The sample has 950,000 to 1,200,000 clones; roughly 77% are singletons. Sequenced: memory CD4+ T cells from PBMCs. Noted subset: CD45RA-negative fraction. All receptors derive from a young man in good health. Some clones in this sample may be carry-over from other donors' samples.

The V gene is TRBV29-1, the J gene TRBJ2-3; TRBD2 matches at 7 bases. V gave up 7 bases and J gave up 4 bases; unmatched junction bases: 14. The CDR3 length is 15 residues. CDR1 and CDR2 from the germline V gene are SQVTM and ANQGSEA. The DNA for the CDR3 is TGCAGCGCCGCTGGCCGCCTAGCGGACCCAGATACGCAGTATTTT. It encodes CSAAGRLADPDTQYF.

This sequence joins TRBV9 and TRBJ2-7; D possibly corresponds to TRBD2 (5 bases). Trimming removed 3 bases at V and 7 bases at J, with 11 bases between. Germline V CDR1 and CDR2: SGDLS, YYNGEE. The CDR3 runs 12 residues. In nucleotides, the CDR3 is TGTGCCAGCAGCGCAGACTACGGGGAGCAGTACTTC. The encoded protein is CASSADYGEQYF.

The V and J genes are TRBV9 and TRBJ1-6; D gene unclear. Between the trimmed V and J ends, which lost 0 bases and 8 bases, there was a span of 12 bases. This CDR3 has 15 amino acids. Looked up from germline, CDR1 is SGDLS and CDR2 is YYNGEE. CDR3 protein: CASSVDGQADSPLHF. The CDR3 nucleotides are TGTGCCAGCAGCGTAGACGGGCAAGCCGATTCACCCCTCCACTTT.

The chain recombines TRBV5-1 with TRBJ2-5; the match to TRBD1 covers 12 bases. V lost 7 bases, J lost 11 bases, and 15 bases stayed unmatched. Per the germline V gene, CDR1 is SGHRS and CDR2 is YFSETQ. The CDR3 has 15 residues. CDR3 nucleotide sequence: TGCGCCAGCTGCCTCTCCGGGACAGGGGGCGAGGAGCAGTACTTC. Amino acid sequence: CASCLSGTGGEEQYF.

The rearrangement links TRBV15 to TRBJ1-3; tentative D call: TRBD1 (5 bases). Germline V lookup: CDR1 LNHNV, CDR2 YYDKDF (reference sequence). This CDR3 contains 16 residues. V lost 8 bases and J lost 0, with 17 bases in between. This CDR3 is CATAGTTTASGNTIYF. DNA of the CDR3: TGTGCCACCGCAGGGACGACGACCGCCTCTGGAAACACCATATATTTT.

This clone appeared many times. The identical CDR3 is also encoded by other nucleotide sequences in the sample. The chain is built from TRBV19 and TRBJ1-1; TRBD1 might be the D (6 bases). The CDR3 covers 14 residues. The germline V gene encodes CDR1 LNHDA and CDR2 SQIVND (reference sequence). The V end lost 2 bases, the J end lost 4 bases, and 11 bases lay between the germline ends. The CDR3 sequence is CASSIRGGGTEAFF. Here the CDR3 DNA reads TGTGCCAGTAGTATAAGGGGGGGCGGCACTGAAGCTTTCTTT. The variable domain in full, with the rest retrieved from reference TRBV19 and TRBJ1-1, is DGGITQSPKYLFRKEGQNVTLSCEQNLNHDAMYWYRQDPGQGLRLIYYSQIVNDFQKGDIAEGYSVSREKKESFPLTVTSAQKNPTAFYLCASSIRGGGTEAFFGQGTRLTVV.

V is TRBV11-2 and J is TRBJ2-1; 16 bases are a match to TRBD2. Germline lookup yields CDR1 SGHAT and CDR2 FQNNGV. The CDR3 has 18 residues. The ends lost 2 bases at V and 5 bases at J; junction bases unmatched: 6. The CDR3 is CASSLWGLAGGGNNEQFF. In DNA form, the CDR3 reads TGTGCCAGCAGCTTATGGGGACTAGCGGGAGGGGGTAACAATGAGCAGTTCTTC.

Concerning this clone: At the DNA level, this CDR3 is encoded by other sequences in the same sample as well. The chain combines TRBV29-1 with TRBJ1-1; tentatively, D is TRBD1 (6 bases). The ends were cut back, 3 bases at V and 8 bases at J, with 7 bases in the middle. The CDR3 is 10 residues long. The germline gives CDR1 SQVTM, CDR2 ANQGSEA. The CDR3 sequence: CSVDGTEAFF. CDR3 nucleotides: TGCAGCGTTGATGGGACAGAAGCTTTCTTT.

For the CDR3, the DNA is TGTGCCAGCAGTTCCCGCCACGGACAGGGGTGGACTAATGAAAAACTGTTTTTT. Its translation: CASSSRHGQGWTNEKLFF. The J gene is TRBJ1-4, the V gene TRBV28; TRBD1 matches at 9 bases. This CDR3 contains 18 residues. The germline gives CDR1 MDHEN, CDR2 SYDVKM. V shed 4 bases and J 2 bases; nucleotides not matched to a gene: 11.

Written as DNA, the CDR3 is TGCGCCAGCAGCCGTGGGACAGGGGGCCTTGCTAACTATGGCTACACCTTC. Encoded protein: CASSRGTGGLANYGYTF. The chain joins TRBV4-3 to TRBJ1-2; 12 positions match TRBD1. Unmatched junction bases numbered 6, after V lost 4 bases and J lost 0 bases. Germline CDR1 reads LGHNA; CDR2 reads YSLEER. The CDR3 totals 17 residues.

Written as DNA, the CDR3 is TGCGCCAGCAGCTCACCGATCACCTACGAGCAGTACTTC. Amino acid sequence: CASSSPITYEQYF. The chain is built from TRBV5-1 and TRBJ2-7; D gene ambiguous. The V gene lost 3 bases and the J gene lost 2 bases, with 9 bases spanning the gap. Looked up from germline, CDR1 is SGHRS and CDR2 is YFSETQ. The CDR3 sequence is 13 residues long.

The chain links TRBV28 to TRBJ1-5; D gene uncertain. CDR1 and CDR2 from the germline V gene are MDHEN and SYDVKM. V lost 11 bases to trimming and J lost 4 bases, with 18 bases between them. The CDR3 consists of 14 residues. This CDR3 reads CAHSTAALNQPQHF. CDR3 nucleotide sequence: TGTGCCCACAGCACTGCGGCCCTGAATCAGCCCCAGCATTTT. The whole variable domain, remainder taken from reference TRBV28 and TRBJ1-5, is DVKVTQSSRYLVKRTGEKVFLECVQDMDHENMFWYRQDPGLGLRLIYFSYDVKMKEKGDIPEGYSVSREKKERFSLILESASTNQTSMYLCAHSTAALNQPQHFGDGTRLSIL.

The CDR3 region is CATALVPGSSYEQYF. As DNA, the CDR3 is TGTGCCACCGCCCTTGTCCCCGGGAGCTCCTACGAGCAGTACTTC. This sequence joins TRBV10-3 and TRBJ2-7, with a tentative D call TRBD2 (6 bases). The CDR3 length is 15 residues. Trimming took off 10 bases at V and 0 bases at J, with 19 bases between the two ends. The germline V gene encodes CDR1 ENHRY and CDR2 SYGVKD.

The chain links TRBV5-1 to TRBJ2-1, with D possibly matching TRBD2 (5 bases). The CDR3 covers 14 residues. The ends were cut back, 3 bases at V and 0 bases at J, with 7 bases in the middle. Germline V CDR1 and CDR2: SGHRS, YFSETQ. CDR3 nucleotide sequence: TGCGCCAGCAGCTCCGGGAACTCCTACAATGAGCAGTTCTTC. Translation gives CASSSGNSYNEQFF.